These 7 T cell receptor beta chains originate from one sample sequenced in a study of beta chain features in type 1 diabetes (dated by TCRdb to about 2018). For these TCRs, the target antigens are not known. The library was produced with the immunoSEQ multiplex PCR assay. All of the isolated RNA was reverse transcribed with the High Capacity cDNA Reverse Transcription Kit, so expressed TCRB transcripts were sequenced. The table comes from immuneACCESS by way of TCRdb, which keeps in-frame sequences with V and J called. Part of the clones is missing from these tables; in studies checked, under half for an unresolved V gene and the rest for unknown reasons. The sample table contains about 740,000 clones; only one count was recorded for around 15% of them. The ten largest clones add up to 0.022% of the sample. General findings and caveats noted by the study authors: Type 1 diabetes patients showed a moderate but significant shortening of TCRB CDR3 length in all four CD4+ subsets.

What was sequenced was naive CD4+ T cells from blood. What this sample's cell subset or site label stands for: true naive CD4+ T cells. The source of these receptors is a man aged 18 to 30 with type 1 diabetes.

V and J are TRBV6-6 and TRBJ2-5; D perhaps matches TRBD1 (6 bases). The germline V gene has CDR1 MNHNY and CDR2 SVGAGI (reference sequence). The V end was cut by 8 bases, the J end by 0 bases, with 7 bases between. This CDR3 region has 12 residues. Here the CDR3 reads CASGTYQETQYF. Written as DNA, the CDR3 is TGTGCCAGCGGGACATACCAAGAGACCCAGTACTTC.

This clone was found a few times. This chain joins TRBV7-8 and TRBJ2-5, with D tentatively TRBD1 (5 bases). The CDR3 loop spans 12 amino acids. V lost 5 bases and J 5 bases, leaving 9 bases between the germline ends. Germline V gives CDR1 SGHVS, CDR2 FQNEAQ. CDR3 region: CASSKGWETQYF. The CDR3 DNA sequence: TGTGCCAGCAGCAAGGGGTGGGAGACCCAGTACTTC.

J is TRBJ2-3 and V is TRBV12-5; D is perhaps TRBD2 (6 bases). Trimming took 4 bases from V and 3 from J, leaving 14 bases between them. This CDR3 is 15 amino acids long. CDR1 and CDR2 from the germline V gene are LGHNT and FRNRAP. CDR3 region: CASGSGLPGTDTQYF. CDR3 in DNA: TGTGCTAGTGGTTCGGGACTCCCTGGGACAGATACGCAGTATTTT.

This clone occurred a few times. V and J are TRBV30 and TRBJ2-5; 14 bases line up with TRBD2. This CDR3 comprises 13 residues. Losses at the gene ends were 5 bases for V and 6 bases for J; bases not matched to a gene: 2. The V gene's germline CDR1 is GTSNPN and CDR2 SVGIG (reference sequence). CDR3 sequence: CAWGTSGGQTQYF. The DNA of the CDR3 is TGTGCCTGGGGGACTAGCGGGGGCCAGACCCAGTACTTC.

Only a few counts were recorded for this clone. This chain connects TRBV11-3 to TRBJ2-7; 10 nucleotides align to TRBD2. The CDR3 extends over 15 amino acids. The junction had 9 bases not matched to a gene; V was cut back by 6 bases and J by 4 bases. Germline V gene lookup returns CDR1 SGHNT and CDR2 YENEEA. The CDR3 spells CASSSGGPILYEQYF. The CDR3 DNA reads as TGTGCCAGCAGTAGCGGGGGGCCGATCCTTTACGAGCAGTACTTC. The full variable domain, its missing parts supplied by reference TRBV11-3 and TRBJ2-7, is EAGVVQSPRYKIIEKKQPVAFWCNPISGHNTLYWYLQNLGQGPELLIRYENEEAVDDSQLPKDRFSAERLKGVDSTLKIQPAELGDSAVYLCASSSGGPILYEQYFGPGTRLTVT.

The DNA of the CDR3 is TGCGCCAGCAGCAACCGGACAGGGCGGTTTTATGGCTACACCTTC. Amino acid sequence: CASSNRTGRFYGYTF. The rearrangement joins TRBV4-1 to TRBJ1-2, with 8 bases identical to TRBD1. The CDR3 is 15 amino acids. CDR1 and CDR2 from the germline V gene are MGHRA and YSYEKL. J gave up 5 bases and V 5 bases, and 10 bases lay outside the gene matches.

This clone was counted a few times. V and J are TRBV7-2 and TRBJ2-5, with D hard to call. Trimming stripped 7 bases from V and 5 bases from J, with 8 bases between. Germline lookup yields CDR1 SGHTA and CDR2 FQGNSA. The CDR3 spans 11 residues. The CDR3 loop reads CASTPHETQYF. The DNA of the CDR3 is TGTGCCAGCACCCCCCATGAGACCCAGTACTTC.